This is a list of T cell receptor beta chains from one sample in a study of tumor and adjacent non-tumor tissue in lung cancer. TCRdb re-derived calls from the multiplex PCR reads in MiXCR, one entry per CDR3 protein. The sample holds under 95,000 distinct CDR3 sequences; 61% are singletons and the top ten take about 15%. The sample consisted of lung tumor tissue. All receptors derive from an older man with non-small cell lung cancer. Each CDR3 is given with its conserved first and last residue. D genes are given only for firm matches. Some rows mark clone size as missing; the rest say once, few, many or name a class of expanded clone.

v_gene	abundance	j_gene	d_gene	CDR3nt	CDR3aa
TRBV29-1	NA	TRBJ2-2	NA	TGCAATACCGTGGTTTACGGAACCGGGGAGCTGTTTTTT	CNTVVYGTGELFF
TRBV20-1	many	TRBJ1-5	NA	TGCAGTGCCGCACGAACAGGGAGCAATCAGCCCCAGCATTTT	CSAARTGSNQPQHF
TRBV5-1	NA	TRBJ2-1	TRBD2	TGCGCCAGCTCCTCGGGACTAGCGGACAATGAGCAGTTCTTC	CASSSGLADNEQFF
TRBV11-2	NA	TRBJ2-3	NA	TGTGCCAGCAGCTTAAGGAGACAGACCACAGATATGCAGTATTTT	CASSLRRQTTDMQYF
TRBV12-3/TRBV12-4	few	TRBJ2-2	NA	TGTGCCAGCAGTTTAAGTGGGGGGTTGTTGGGGGAGCTGTTTTTT	CASSLSGGLLGELFF
TRBV5-6	once	TRBJ2-3	TRBD1	TGTGCCAGCAGCCTGGCCGACAGGGGCTTCAGCATAGATATGCAGTATTTT	CASSLADRGFSIDMQYF
TRBV12-3/TRBV12-4	NA	TRBJ1-4	NA	TGTGCCAGCAGTATCTCCGGGGGCAAAAAACTGTTTTTT	CASSISGGKKLFF
TRBV10-3	many	TRBJ1-2	NA	TGTGCCATCAGTGAAAGACAGAACTATGGCTACACCTTC	CAISERQNYGYTF
TRBV4-1	once	TRBJ2-7	NA	TGTGCCAGCAGCCCAAAGGGCAAGATGAGTTCCTACGACCAGTACTTC	CASSPKGKMSSYDQYF
TRBV11-3	once	TRBJ2-5	NA	TGTACCAGAGGCCCAGGCTTGGGAGAGACCCAGTACTTC	CTRGPGLGETQYF
TRBV11-2	once	TRBJ2-3	NA	TGTGCCAGCAGCCCTGGACTAATGGGGCCATTGAGCACAGATACGCAGTATTTT	CASSPGLMGPLSTDTQYF
TRBV6-4	once	TRBJ2-3	NA	TGTGCCAGCAGTGACCGATTCGGGGATATGCAGTATTTT	CASSDRFGDMQYF
TRBV28	NA	TRBJ1-1	NA	TGTGCTAGCAGTTTAACAGTGGCACTGAAAGCTTTCTTT	CASSLTVALKAFF
TRBV28	NA	TRBJ2-1	TRBD2	TGTGCCAGCAGAAGAACTAGCGGGAGCTCCTACAATGAGCAGTTCTTC	CASRRTSGSSYNEQFF
TRBV7-9	NA	TRBJ2-1	NA	TGTGCCAGCAGCCCGGGTCTGGGCAGTGAGCAGCTCTTC	CASSPGLGSEQLF
TRBV6-5	NA	TRBJ2-7	TRBD2	TGTGCCGGCAGCCCCGGGGGGGGGTCTTGGGAACAGTACTTC	CAGSPGGGSWEQYF
TRBV28	NA	TRBJ2-5	NA	TGTGTCAGCAATGGAGAGGGAGAAGGGGAGACCCAGTACTTC	CVSNGEGEGETQYF
TRBV5-4	NA	TRBJ1-2	TRBD1	TGTGCAAGTAGCTCGGGGACAGGGGCGTATGGCTACACCTTC	CASSSGTGAYGYTF
TRBV5-1	NA	TRBJ2-7	TRBD1	TGCGCCGGCAGCTTGGAGGGACAGGGGGCGTTCTACGAGCAGTACTTC	CAGSLEGQGAFYEQYF
TRBV24-1	NA	TRBJ1-5	TRBD1	TGTGCCACCAGTGACTACCCCGGGACAGGGGGCAATCAGCCCCAGCATTTT	CATSDYPGTGGNQPQHF
TRBV6-5	NA	TRBJ1-6	TRBD1	TGTGCCAGCAGTTATGAGGGGGCCAATTCACCCCTCCACTTT	CASSYEGANSPLHF
TRBV11-3	NA	TRBJ2-2	TRBD1	TGTGCCAACAGCTTCGGACAGGGGTTTTCCGGGGAGCTCTTTTTC	CANSFGQGFSGELFF
TRBV4-2	NA	TRBJ2-3	NA	TGTGTCAGCAGCCAAGATCGAGACCGGGGGGACATCCCGCAGTATTTT	CVSSQDRDRGDIPQYF
TRBV11-2	few	TRBJ2-5	TRBD1	TGTGCCAGCAGCTCGCACGGACAGGGAAAGCGGCGAGAGACCCAGTACTTT	CASSSHGQGKRRETQYF
TRBV6-6	NA	TRBJ2-7	NA	TGTGCCAGCACAAAACAGGGATACAAGCAGTGCTTC	CASTKQGYKQCF
TRBV6-5	NA	TRBJ1-1	NA	TGTGCCAGCAGTTACTCCGGTTTCTCCAACACTGAAGCTTTCTTT	CASSYSGFSNTEAFF
TRBV29-1	few	TRBJ2-7	NA	TGCAGCGTTGAGTCTAGGGGAGTTGGTAGCGAGCAATACTTC	CSVESRGVGSEQYF
TRBV11-2	NA	TRBJ2-2	TRBD1	TGTGCCAGCAGCTTAAGACAGGGACCGATCGGGAAGCTGCTTTTT	CASSLRQGPIGKLLF
TRBV11-2	medium-sized	TRBJ2-7	NA	TGTGCCAGCAGCTTAATCAGCAACGAGCAGTACTTC	CASSLISNEQYF
TRBV6-1	many	TRBJ1-5	NA	TGTGCCAGCGCCGAGGGGAGTAGTCAGCCCCAGCATTTT	CASAEGSSQPQHF
TRBV7-9	NA	TRBJ2-1	NA	TGTGTCAGCAGCCCGGTAGTCGGTGAGCAGTTCTTC	CVSSPVVGEQFF
TRBV11-2	NA	TRBJ2-2	NA	TGTGCCATCAGCTTAGGCGGGGACATCGGGGAGCTATTTTTT	CAISLGGDIGELFF
TRBV5-1	once	TRBJ1-1	NA	TGCGCCAGCGGCTTGGGGGGTGCTTCTGAAGCTTTCTTT	CASGLGGASEAFF
TRBV10-3	many	TRBJ1-5	TRBD1	TGTGCCACCGGGACAGGAGACAATCAGCCCCAGCATTTT	CATGTGDNQPQHF
TRBV14	many	TRBJ2-1	NA	TGTGCCAGCAGCCTAACAGGTTTTATCGGGGGCGTAGAGCAGTTCTTC	CASSLTGFIGGVEQFF
TRBV5-1	NA	TRBJ2-6	NA	TGCGCCAGTTCCCCCGGTGGGGCCAACGTCCTGACTTTC	CASSPGGANVLTF
TRBV20-1	NA	TRBJ2-3	NA	TGCAGTGCTAGAGATTTCTCGCGGAGCACAGATACGCAGTATTTT	CSARDFSRSTDTQYF
TRBV11-2	NA	TRBJ2-7	TRBD2	TGTGCCAACAGCTTAAATCTGGGAGTAGCGGGAGTTCGCGAGCAGTACTTC	CANSLNLGVAGVREQYF
TRBV11-2	NA	TRBJ2-1	NA	TGTGCCAGCAGCTTAGTGAGTAGCGGTTACAATGAGCAGTTTTTC	CASSLVSSGYNEQFF
TRBV6-2/TRBV6-3	NA	TRBJ2-1	TRBD1	TGTGCCAGCGGTTACTCGCCGCCGACAGGGATCTACAATGAGAAGTTCTTC	CASGYSPPTGIYNEKFF
TRBV11-2	NA	TRBJ1-1	NA	TGTGCCAGCAACAGCAGGGGATATATTGAAGCTTTCTTT	CASNSRGYIEAFF
TRBV10-3	NA	TRBJ1-1	TRBD1	TGTGCCGTCTGTACCGGGACAGGGAGTTCGGCTTTCTTT	CAVCTGTGSSAFF
TRBV6-5	NA	TRBJ1-2	NA	TGTGCCAGCAGCTACTATGGCCAGAACCATCGCTATGCTGGCTACACCTTC	CASSYYGQNHRYAGYTF
TRBV4-1	NA	TRBJ2-3	NA	TGCGCCAGCAGCCAAGTCGGTCTCAGGGGGGCGTCTGGGCAGTATTTT	CASSQVGLRGASGQYF
TRBV28	NA	TRBJ2-3	TRBD1	TGTGCCAGCAGTTTGGGGGACAGGGGTGGCACAGATACGCAGTATTTT	CASSLGDRGGTDTQYF
TRBV4-2	once	TRBJ2-3	TRBD2	TGTGCCAGCAGCCAAGCTTCCCAACCTCCCGGGACTAGCGGGGCGGGGCCAAGGGCTGATACGCGGTATTTT	CASSQASQPPGTSGAGPRADTRYF
TRBV10-3	NA	TRBJ2-7	NA	TGTGCCATCAGTGGGGGGGCCTACTACGAGCAGTGCTTC	CAISGGAYYEQCF
TRBV12-3/TRBV12-4	NA	TRBJ1-1	NA	TGTGCCAGCAGTTTTTCATCGAACACTCATGCTTTCTTT	CASSFSSNTHAFF
TRBV12-3/TRBV12-4	many	TRBJ2-3	TRBD1	TGTGCCAGCAGTTTTGCGGGACAGGGAACAGATACGCAGTATTTT	CASSFAGQGTDTQYF